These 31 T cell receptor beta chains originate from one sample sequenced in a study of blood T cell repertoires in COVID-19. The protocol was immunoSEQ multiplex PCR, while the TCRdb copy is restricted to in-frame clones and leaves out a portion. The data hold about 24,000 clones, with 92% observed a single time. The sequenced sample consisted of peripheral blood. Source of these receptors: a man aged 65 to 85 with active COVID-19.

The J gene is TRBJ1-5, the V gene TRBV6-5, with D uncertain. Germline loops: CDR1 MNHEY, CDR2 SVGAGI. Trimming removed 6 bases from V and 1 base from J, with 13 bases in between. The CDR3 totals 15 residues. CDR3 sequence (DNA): TGTGCCAGCAGAGAGGACCGAGGGAGCAATCAGCCCCAGCATTTT. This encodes CASREDRGSNQPQHF.

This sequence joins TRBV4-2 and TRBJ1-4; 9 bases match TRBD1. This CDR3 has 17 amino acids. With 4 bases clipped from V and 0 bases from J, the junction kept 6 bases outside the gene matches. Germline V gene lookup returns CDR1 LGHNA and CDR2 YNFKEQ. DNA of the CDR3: TGTGCCAGCAGCCGGGGACAGGGCCGTGCAACTAATGAAAAACTGTTTTTT. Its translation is CASSRGQGRATNEKLFF.

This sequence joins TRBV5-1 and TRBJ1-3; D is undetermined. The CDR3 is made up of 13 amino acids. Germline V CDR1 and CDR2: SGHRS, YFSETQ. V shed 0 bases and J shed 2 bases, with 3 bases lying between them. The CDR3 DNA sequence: TGCGCCAGCAGCTTGGCGGCTGGAAACACCATATATTTT. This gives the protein CASSLAAGNTIYF.

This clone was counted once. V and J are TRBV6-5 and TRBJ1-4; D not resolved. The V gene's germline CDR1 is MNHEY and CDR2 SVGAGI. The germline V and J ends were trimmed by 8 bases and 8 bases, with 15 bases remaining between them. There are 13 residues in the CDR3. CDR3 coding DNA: TGTGCCAGCGGTCTGAGCTTGAACGAAAAACTGTTTTTT. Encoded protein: CASGLSLNEKLFF.

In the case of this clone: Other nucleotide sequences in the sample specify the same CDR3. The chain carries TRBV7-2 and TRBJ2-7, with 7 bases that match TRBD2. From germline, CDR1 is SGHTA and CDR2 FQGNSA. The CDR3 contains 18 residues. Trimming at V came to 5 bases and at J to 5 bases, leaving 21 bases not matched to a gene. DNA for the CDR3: TGTGCCAGCAGCGCAGCCTTGGGAATGGGCGGGAGTGTCCACGAGCAGTACTTC. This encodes CASSAALGMGGSVHEQYF.

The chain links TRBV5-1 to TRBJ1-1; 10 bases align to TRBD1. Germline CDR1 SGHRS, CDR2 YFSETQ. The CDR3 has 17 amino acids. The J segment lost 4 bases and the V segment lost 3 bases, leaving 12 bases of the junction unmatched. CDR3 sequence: CASSSRDRGLAGTEAFF. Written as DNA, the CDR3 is TGCGCCAGCAGCTCAAGGGACAGGGGATTGGCGGGCACTGAAGCTTTCTTT. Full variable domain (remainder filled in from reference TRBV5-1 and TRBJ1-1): KAGVTQTPRYLIKTRGQQVTLSCSPISGHRSVSWYQQTPGQGLQFLFEYFSETQRNKGNFPGRFSGRQFSNSRSEMNVSTLELGDSALYLCASSSRDRGLAGTEAFFGQGTRLTVV.

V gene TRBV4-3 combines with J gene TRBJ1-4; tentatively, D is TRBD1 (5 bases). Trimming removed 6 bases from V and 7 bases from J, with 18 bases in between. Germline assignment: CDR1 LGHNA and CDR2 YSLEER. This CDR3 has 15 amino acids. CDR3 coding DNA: TGCGCCAGCAGTTCCGGTTGGGGAGGGACTGAAAAACTGTTTTTT. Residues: CASSSGWGGTEKLFF.

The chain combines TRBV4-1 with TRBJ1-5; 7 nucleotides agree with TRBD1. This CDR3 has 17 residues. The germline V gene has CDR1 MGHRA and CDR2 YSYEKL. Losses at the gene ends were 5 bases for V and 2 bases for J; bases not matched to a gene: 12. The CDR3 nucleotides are TGCGCCAGCAGCGAGGACAGGTGGGGTCTCGGCAATCAGCCCCAGCATTTT. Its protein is CASSEDRWGLGNQPQHF.

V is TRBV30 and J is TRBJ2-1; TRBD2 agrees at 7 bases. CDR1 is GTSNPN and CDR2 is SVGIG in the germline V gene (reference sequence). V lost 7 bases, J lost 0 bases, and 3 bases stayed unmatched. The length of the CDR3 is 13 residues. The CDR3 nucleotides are TGTGCCTTAACTAGCGACTCCTACAATGAGCAGTTCTTC. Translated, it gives CALTSDSYNEQFF.

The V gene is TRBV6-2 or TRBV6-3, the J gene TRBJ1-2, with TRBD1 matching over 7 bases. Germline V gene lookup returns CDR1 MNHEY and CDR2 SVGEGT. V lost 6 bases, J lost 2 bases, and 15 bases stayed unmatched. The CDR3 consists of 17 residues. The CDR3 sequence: CASSPSQGQIQNYGYTF. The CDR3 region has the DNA TGTGCCAGCAGCCCTTCACAGGGACAGATTCAAAACTATGGCTACACCTTC.

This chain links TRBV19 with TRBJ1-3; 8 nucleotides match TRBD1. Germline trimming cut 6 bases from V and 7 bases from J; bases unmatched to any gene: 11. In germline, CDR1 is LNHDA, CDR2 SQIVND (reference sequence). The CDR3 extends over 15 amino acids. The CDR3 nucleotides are TGTGCCAGTAGCAAGACAGGGGATATAAGGAACACCATATATTTT. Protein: CASSKTGDIRNTIYF.

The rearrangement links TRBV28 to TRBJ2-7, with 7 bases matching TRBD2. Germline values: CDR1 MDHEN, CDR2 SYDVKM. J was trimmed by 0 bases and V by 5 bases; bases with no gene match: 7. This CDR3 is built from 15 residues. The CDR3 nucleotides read TGTGCCAGCAGTCCAACCGGGACTACCTCCTACGAGCAGTACTTC. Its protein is CASSPTGTTSYEQYF.

CDR3 sequence reads: CASSTDRDTEAFF. The CDR3 region has the DNA TGTGCCAGCAGCACAGACAGAGACACTGAAGCTTTCTTT. This rearrangement joins TRBV7-9 to TRBJ1-1; tentative D call: TRBD1 (5 bases). Germline CDR1 SEHNR, CDR2 FQNEAQ (reference sequence). Trimming left V 5 bases short and J 3 bases short, with 10 bases between. This CDR3 contains 13 residues.

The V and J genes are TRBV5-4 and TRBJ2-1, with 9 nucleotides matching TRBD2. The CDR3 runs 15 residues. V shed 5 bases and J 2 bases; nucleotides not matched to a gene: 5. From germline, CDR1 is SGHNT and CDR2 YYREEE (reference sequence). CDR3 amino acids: CASRLTSGTYNEQFF. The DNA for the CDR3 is TGTGCCAGCAGGCTGACTAGCGGTACCTACAATGAGCAGTTCTTC.

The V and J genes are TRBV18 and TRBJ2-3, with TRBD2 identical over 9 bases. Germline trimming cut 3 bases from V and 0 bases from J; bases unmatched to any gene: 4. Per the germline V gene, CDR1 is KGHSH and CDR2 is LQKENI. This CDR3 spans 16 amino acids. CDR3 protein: CASSPQTSGSTDTQYF. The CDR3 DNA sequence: TGTGCCAGCTCACCCCAGACTAGCGGAAGCACAGATACGCAGTATTTT.

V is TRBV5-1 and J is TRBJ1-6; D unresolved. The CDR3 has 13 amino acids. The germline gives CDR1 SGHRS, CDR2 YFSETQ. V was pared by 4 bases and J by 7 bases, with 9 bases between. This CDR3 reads CASSIRENSPLHF. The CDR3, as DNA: TGCGCCAGCAGCATAAGAGAGAATTCACCCCTCCACTTT. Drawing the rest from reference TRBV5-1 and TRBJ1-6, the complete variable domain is KAGVTQTPRYLIKTRGQQVTLSCSPISGHRSVSWYQQTPGQGLQFLFEYFSETQRNKGNFPGRFSGRQFSNSRSEMNVSTLELGDSALYLCASSIRENSPLHFGNGTRLTVT.

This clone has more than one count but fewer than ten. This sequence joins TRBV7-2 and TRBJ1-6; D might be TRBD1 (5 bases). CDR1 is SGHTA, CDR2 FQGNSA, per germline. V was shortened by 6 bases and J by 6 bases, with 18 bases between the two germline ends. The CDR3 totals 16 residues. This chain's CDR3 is CASSFATTVLNSPLHF. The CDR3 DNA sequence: TGTGCCAGCAGTTTTGCTACGACAGTCCTTAATTCACCCCTCCACTTT. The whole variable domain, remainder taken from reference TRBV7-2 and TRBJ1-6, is GAGVSQSPSNKVTEKGKDVELRCDPISGHTALYWYRQSLGQGLEFLIYFQGNSAPDKSGLPSDRFSAERTGGSVSTLTIQRTQQEDSAVYLCASSFATTVLNSPLHFGNGTRLTVT.

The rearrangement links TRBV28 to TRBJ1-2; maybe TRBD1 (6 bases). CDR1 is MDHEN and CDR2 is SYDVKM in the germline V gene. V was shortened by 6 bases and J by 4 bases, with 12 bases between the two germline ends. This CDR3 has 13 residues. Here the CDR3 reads CASREQGSYGYTF. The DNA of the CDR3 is TGTGCCAGCAGGGAACAGGGTTCCTATGGCTACACCTTC.

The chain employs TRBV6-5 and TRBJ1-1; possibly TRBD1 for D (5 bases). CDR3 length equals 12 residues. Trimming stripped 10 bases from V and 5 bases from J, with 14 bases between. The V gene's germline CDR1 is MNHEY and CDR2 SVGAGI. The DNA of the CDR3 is TGTGCCATTACACGCGGGGGGACTGAAGCTTTCTTT. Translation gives CAITRGGTEAFF.

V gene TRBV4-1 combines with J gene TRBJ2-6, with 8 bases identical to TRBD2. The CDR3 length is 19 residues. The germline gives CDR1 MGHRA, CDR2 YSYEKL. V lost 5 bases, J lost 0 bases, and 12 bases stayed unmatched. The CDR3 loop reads CASSFGRGLLGSGANVLTF. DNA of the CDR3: TGCGCCAGCAGCTTCGGGAGGGGCCTCCTTGGCTCTGGGGCCAACGTCCTGACTTTC.

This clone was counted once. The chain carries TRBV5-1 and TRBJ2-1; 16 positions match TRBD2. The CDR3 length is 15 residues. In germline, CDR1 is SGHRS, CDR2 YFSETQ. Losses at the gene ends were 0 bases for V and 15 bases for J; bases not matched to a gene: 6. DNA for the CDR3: TGCGCCAGCAGCTTGGAAGGGACTAGCGGGGGGGCGGTGTTCTTC. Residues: CASSLEGTSGGAVFF.

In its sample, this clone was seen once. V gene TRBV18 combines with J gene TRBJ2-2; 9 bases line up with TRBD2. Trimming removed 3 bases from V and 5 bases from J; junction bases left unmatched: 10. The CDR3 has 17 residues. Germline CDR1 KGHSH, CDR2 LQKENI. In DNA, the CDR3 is TGTGCCAGCTCACCTAGCGCGGGAGGGCCCTCGACCGGGGAGCTGTTTTTT. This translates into CASSPSAGGPSTGELFF.

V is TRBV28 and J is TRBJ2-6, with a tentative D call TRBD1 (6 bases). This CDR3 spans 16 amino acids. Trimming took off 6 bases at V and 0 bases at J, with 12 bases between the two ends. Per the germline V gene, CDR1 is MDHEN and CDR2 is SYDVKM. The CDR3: CASRGQKFSGANVLTF. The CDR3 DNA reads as TGTGCCAGCAGAGGACAGAAGTTCTCTGGGGCCAACGTCCTGACTTTC.

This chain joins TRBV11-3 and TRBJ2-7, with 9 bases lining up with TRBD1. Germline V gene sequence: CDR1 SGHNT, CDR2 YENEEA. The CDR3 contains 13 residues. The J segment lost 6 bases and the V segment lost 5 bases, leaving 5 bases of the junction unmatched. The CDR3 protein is CASSPQTGGEQYF. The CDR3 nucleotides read TGTGCCAGCAGCCCGCAGACAGGGGGCGAGCAGTACTTC.

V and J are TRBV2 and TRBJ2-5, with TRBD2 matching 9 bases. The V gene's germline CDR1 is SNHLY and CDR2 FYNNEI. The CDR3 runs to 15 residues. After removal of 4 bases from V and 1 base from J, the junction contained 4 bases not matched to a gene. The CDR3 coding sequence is TGTGCCAGCAGTGCTAGCGGGGCTCCCCAAGAGACCCAGTACTTC. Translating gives CASSASGAPQETQYF.

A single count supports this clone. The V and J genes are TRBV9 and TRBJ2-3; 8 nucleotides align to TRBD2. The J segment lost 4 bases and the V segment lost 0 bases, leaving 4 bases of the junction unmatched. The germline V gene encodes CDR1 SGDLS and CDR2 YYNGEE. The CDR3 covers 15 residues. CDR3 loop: CASSVGLARADTQYF. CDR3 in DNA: TGTGCCAGCAGCGTAGGACTAGCGCGGGCAGATACGCAGTATTTT. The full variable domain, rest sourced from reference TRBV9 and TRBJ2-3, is DSGVTQTPKHLITATGQRVTLRCSPRSGDLSVYWYQQSLDQGLQFLIQYYNGEERAKGNILERFSAQQFPDLHSELNLSSLELGDSALYFCASSVGLARADTQYFGPGTRLTVL.

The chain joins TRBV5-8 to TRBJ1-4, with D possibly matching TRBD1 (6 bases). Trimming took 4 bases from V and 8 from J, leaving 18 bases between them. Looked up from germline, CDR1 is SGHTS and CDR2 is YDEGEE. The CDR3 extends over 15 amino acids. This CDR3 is CASSGGPGEIEKLFF. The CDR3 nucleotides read TGTGCCAGCAGCGGAGGACCAGGGGAAATAGAAAAACTGTTTTTT.

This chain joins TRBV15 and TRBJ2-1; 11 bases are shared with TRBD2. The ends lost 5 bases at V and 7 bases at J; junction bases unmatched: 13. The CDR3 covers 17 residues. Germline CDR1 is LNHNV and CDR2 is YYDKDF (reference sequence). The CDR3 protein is CATSGSSGRPQRNEQFF. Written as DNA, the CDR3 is TGTGCCACCAGCGGGTCTAGCGGGAGGCCCCAGAGAAATGAGCAGTTCTTC. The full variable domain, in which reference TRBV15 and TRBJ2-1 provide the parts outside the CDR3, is DAMVIQNPRYQVTQFGKPVTLSCSQTLNHNVMYWYQQKSSQAPKLLFHYYDKDFNNEADTPDNFQSRRPNTSFCFLDIRSPGLGDTAMYLCATSGSSGRPQRNEQFFGPGTRLTVL.

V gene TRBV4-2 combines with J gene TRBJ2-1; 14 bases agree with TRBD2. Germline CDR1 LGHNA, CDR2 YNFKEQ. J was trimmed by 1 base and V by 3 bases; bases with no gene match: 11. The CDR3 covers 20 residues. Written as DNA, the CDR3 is TGTGCCAGCAGCCACGGACTAGCGGGAGGCACCAGCCATTCCTACAATGAGCAGTTCTTC. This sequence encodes CASSHGLAGGTSHSYNEQFF.

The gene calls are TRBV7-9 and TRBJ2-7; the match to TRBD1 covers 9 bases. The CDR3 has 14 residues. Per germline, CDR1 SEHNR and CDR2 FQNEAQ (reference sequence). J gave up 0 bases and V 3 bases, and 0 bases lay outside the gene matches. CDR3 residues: CASSLTGGSYEQYF. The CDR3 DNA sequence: TGTGCCAGCAGCTTGACAGGGGGCTCCTACGAGCAGTACTTC.

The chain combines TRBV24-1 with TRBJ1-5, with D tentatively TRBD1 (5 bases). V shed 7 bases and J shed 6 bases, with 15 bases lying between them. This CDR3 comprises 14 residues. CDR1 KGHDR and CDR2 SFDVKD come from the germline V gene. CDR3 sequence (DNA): TGTGCCACCAGGACCTCAGGGTCGGGTCAGCCCCAGCATTTT. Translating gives CATRTSGSGQPQHF.